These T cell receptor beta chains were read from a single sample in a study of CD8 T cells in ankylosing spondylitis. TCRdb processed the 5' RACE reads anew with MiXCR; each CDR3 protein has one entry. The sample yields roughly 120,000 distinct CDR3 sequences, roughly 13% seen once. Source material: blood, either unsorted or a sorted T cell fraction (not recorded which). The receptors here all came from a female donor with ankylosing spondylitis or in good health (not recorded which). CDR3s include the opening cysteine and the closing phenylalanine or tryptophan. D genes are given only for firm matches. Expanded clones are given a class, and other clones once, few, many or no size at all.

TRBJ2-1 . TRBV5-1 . TGCGCCAGCAGCTTCTTACTTAGGGCCGGGACAGAGCAGTTCTTC CASSFLLRAGTEQFF
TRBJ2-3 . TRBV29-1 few TGCAGCGCCCGGTCAGCGGTCACAGATACGCAGTATTTT CSARSAVTDTQYF
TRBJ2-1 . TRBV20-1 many TGCAGTGTTAGCTTAGCGAGTTCCTACAATGAGCAGTTCTTC CSVSLASSYNEQFF
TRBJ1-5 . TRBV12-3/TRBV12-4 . TGTGCCAGCAGTTCCCGGGGGGATGGCAATCAGCCCCAGCATTTT CASSSRGDGNQPQHF
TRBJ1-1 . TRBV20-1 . TGCAGTGCTAGGGTGCAAGAGGTAAACACTGAAGCTTTCTTT CSARVQEVNTEAFF
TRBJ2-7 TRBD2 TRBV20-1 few TGCAGTGCTAGAGATAGCGGGAGGATCGACGAGCAGTACTTC CSARDSGRIDEQYF
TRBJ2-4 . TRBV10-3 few TGTGCCATCAGTGAAGACGGGACGGTAGCCAAAAACATTCAGTACTTC CAISEDGTVAKNIQYF
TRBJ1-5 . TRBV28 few TGTGCCAGCAGCTCTCCTGGGCAGGTTATAAGCAATCAGCCCCAGCATTTT CASSSPGQVISNQPQHF
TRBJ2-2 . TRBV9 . TGTGCCAGCAGCGCCCTCACCGGGGAGCTGTTTTTT CASSALTGELFF
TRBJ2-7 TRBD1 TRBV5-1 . TGCGCCAGCAGCTTGGACCGGCGGCAAAGACAGGGGGTCAATGAGCAGTACTTC CASSLDRRQRQGVNEQYF
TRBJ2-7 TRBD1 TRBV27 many TGTGCCAGCGCCAACCCCGGGACAGGCACCTACGAGCAGTACTTC CASANPGTGTYEQYF
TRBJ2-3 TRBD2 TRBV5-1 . TGCGCCAGCAGCCCGGGACTAGCGGGGCCTAGCACAGATACGCAGTATTTT CASSPGLAGPSTDTQYF
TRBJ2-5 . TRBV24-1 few TGTGCCACCAGTGGCGGGGGCCGTTCAACAGAGACCCAGTACTTC CATSGGGRSTETQYF
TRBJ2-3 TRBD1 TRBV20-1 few TGCAGTGCTAGAGCCGGGACAGGTGGCACAGATACGCAGTATTTT CSARAGTGGTDTQYF
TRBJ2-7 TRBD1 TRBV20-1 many TGCAGTGCTAGACACCGGGACAGGTACGAGCAGTACTTC CSARHRDRYEQYF
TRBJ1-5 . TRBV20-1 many TGCAGTGCTAGAGATTCCGGAGGTCAGCCCCAGCATTTT CSARDSGGQPQHF
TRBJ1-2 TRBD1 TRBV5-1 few TGCGCCAGCAGCTCCGGGACAGGGGGATGGAACTATGGCTACACCTTC CASSSGTGGWNYGYTF
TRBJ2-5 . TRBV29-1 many TGCAGCGTTGAGGCCGGGTCCCCAGGGTTCGCAGAGACCCAGTACTTC CSVEAGSPGFAETQYF
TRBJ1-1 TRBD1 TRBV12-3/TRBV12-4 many TGTGCCAGCAGTAACAACCGGGACAGGGGGCATGTAGCTTTCTTT CASSNNRDRGHVAFF
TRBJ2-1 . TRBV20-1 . TGCAGTGCCCAAATAGAAGATATCTACAATGAGCAGTTCTTC CSAQIEDIYNEQFF
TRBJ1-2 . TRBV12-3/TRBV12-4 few TGTGCCAGCAGTTTCGGCAGGGGCTATGGCTACACCTTC CASSFGRGYGYTF
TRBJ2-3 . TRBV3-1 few TGTGCCAGCAGCCAAGCCCCGACAGATACGCAGTATTTT CASSQAPTDTQYF
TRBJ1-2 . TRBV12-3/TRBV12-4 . TGTGCCAGCAGTTTAAGTGGGTTTGGCTACACCTTC CASSLSGFGYTF
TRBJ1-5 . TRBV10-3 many TGTGCCATCAGTGTGGAACCCAATCAGCCCCAGCATTTT CAISVEPNQPQHF
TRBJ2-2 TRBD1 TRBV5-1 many TGCGCCAGCAGCTATCCTCAGGGGGCAGGAACCGGGGAGCTGTTTTTT CASSYPQGAGTGELFF